Below are 13 T cell receptor beta chains sequenced from a single sample in a study of blood T cell repertoires in COVID-19. The method was immunoSEQ multiplex PCR; TCRdb's version includes in-frame clones alone and lacks a portion of them. The sample lists some 98,000 clones, around four fifths occurring once. Sequenced: peripheral blood. The receptors come from a man aged 70-80 years with acute or convalescent COVID-19.

The chain recombines TRBV24-1 with TRBJ1-2; TRBD1 is a possible D gene (5 bases). CDR1 and CDR2 from the germline V gene are KGHDR and SFDVKD. V was cut by 3 bases and J by 7 bases, with 17 bases left in between. The CDR3 totals 15 residues. CDR3 sequence (DNA): TGTGCCACCAGTGATCCAGCCCGGGGGATGGGTGGCTACACCTTC. This translates into CATSDPARGMGGYTF.

This clone has a handful of counts. The chain is built from TRBV5-4 and TRBJ2-1; possibly TRBD1 for D (6 bases). Per the germline V gene, CDR1 is SGHNT and CDR2 is YYREEE (reference sequence). This CDR3 is 12 amino acids long. Deletions cut 2 bases from V and 8 bases from J, with 8 bases between. The CDR3 DNA reads as TGTGCCAGCAGCTTACAGGGCTATGAGCAGTTCTTC. Protein: CASSLQGYEQFF. The variable domain in full, completed from reference TRBV5-4 and TRBJ2-1, reads ETGVTQSPTHLIKTRGQQVTLRCSSQSGHNTVSWYQQALGQGPQFIFQYYREEENGRGNFPPRFSGLQFPNYSSELNVNALELDDSALYLCASSLQGYEQFFGPGTRLTVL.

The chain combines TRBV21-1 with TRBJ1-4; the D call in the table, TRBD1, was not verified against the DNA. TRBV21-1 corresponds to a pseudogene. The length of the CDR3 is 17 residues. In DNA, the CDR3 is TGTGCCAGCAGCGCCCGAGTGGGACACCCTCGTAATGAAAAACTGTTTTTT. This codes for CASSARVGHPRNEKLFF.

The count of this clone is one. This rearrangement joins TRBV5-1 to TRBJ1-4; 10 nucleotides match TRBD1. This CDR3 region has 14 residues. Germline values: CDR1 SGHRS, CDR2 YFSETQ. V dropped 4 bases and J dropped 8; count of bases not matched to a gene: 5. The DNA for the CDR3 is TGCGCCAGCAGCCCGGACAGGGGGGGCGAAAAACTGTTTTTT. This encodes CASSPDRGGEKLFF.

The chain recombines TRBV28 with TRBJ1-5, with 10 bases matching TRBD1. Trimming at V came to 5 bases and at J to 1 base, leaving 2 bases not matched to a gene. The CDR3 consists of 15 residues. Germline CDR1 reads MDHEN; CDR2 reads SYDVKM. CDR3 DNA sequence: TGTGCCAGCAGTCCGGGACAGGGGAGCAATCAGCCCCAGCATTTT. Its protein is CASSPGQGSNQPQHF.

This clone was seen a handful of times. This rearrangement joins TRBV6-2 or TRBV6-3 to TRBJ2-5; 7 nucleotides line up with TRBD2. The germline gives CDR1 MNHEY, CDR2 SVGEGT. This CDR3 region has 16 residues. V shed 0 bases, J shed 4 bases, and the junction held 8 bases outside the gene matches. The DNA for the CDR3 is TGTGCCAGCAGTTACTCCCAGCGGGGAAGGAGAGAGACCCAGTACTTC. This sequence encodes CASSYSQRGRRETQYF.

The genes are TRBV5-1 and TRBJ2-5, with 7 bases aligning to TRBD1. CDR1 is SGHRS and CDR2 is YFSETQ in the germline V gene. The CDR3 has 14 residues. The ends lost 4 bases at V and 4 bases at J; junction bases unmatched: 7. The CDR3 loop reads CASSRIQGRETQYF. Written as DNA, the CDR3 is TGCGCCAGCAGCCGAATACAGGGGCGAGAGACCCAGTACTTC.

The rearrangement links TRBV5-1 to TRBJ1-2; 8 bases are shared with TRBD1. V lost 4 bases to trimming and J lost 8 bases; unmatched junction nucleotides: 7. The germline V gene encodes CDR1 SGHRS and CDR2 YFSETQ. CDR3 length: 13 amino acids. The CDR3 reads CASSTTGGEGYTF. The CDR3 bases are TGCGCCAGCAGCACCACAGGGGGTGAGGGCTACACCTTC.

The rearrangement uses TRBV30 and TRBJ1-2, with D perhaps TRBD1 (6 bases). The germline V and J ends were trimmed by 5 bases and 5 bases, with 9 bases remaining between them. Germline CDR1 GTSNPN, CDR2 SVGIG (reference sequence). The CDR3 has 11 residues. Here the CDR3 DNA reads TGTGCCTGGGTCCAGGGGTATGGCTACACCTTC. It specifies CAWVQGYGYTF.

V usage is TRBV5-1 and J usage is TRBJ2-6; 9 bases are a match to TRBD1. The V segment lost 3 bases and the J segment 0 bases; nucleotides outside the gene matches: 4. Germline loops: CDR1 SGHRS, CDR2 YFSETQ. This CDR3 contains 17 residues. CDR3 in DNA: TGCGCCAGCAGCTCACAGGGGGCAAGCTCTGGGGCCAACGTCCTGACTTTC. It codes for CASSSQGASSGANVLTF.

V gene TRBV5-6 combines with J gene TRBJ1-4, with a possible D match to TRBD1 (5 bases). The V and J ends lost 4 bases and 7 bases respectively, with 20 bases between them. The CDR3 loop spans 16 amino acids. CDR1 and CDR2 from the germline V gene are SGHDT and YYEEEE. DNA for the CDR3: TGTGCCAGCAGCCGGGGACTTTTCTCGGACGGTGAAAAACTGTTTTTT. It specifies CASSRGLFSDGEKLFF.

The rearrangement uses TRBV28 and TRBJ2-1, with TRBD2 matching over 9 bases. V was pared by 4 bases and J by 1 base, with 17 bases of the junction left unmatched. Germline V gene sequence: CDR1 MDHEN, CDR2 SYDVKM. The CDR3 has 20 amino acids. The CDR3 DNA sequence: TGTGCCAGCAGTTCATATGCCCCGGGGGTAGCGGGGGCATCCTACAATGAGCAGTTCTTC. It specifies CASSSYAPGVAGASYNEQFF.

This clone was found once. The V and J genes are TRBV18 and TRBJ1-1; D gene ambiguous. Germline V CDR1 and CDR2: KGHSH, LQKENI. Trimming left V 3 bases short and J 0 bases short, with 5 bases between. There are 13 residues in the CDR3. This chain's CDR3 is CASSPALNTEAFF. The CDR3 DNA reads TGTGCCAGCTCACCGGCCCTGAACACTGAAGCTTTCTTT. Filled out from reference TRBV18 and TRBJ1-1, the complete variable domain reads NAGVMQNPRHLVRRRGQEARLRCSPMKGHSHVYWYRQLPEEGLKFMVYLQKENIIDESGMPKERFSAEFPKEGPSILRIQQVVRGDSAAYFCASSPALNTEAFFGQGTRLTVV.